The 19 T cell receptor beta chains reported below all come from one sample, sequenced in a study of shared clonotypes between healthy human individuals. Assay: immunoSEQ multiplex PCR; the TCRdb copy retains only in-frame clones and omits some. The data hold 700,000 to 950,000 clones, with 95% to 97% observed a single time. Naive CD8 cells were CD45RO-negative, positively selected for CCR7, excluding terminally differentiated effector memory CD45RA+ cells. Material: naive CD8+ T cells sorted from blood. Receptor source: a young man in good health.

In this sample, this clone turned up once. This rearrangement joins TRBV6-6 to TRBJ1-2; D might be TRBD1 (5 bases). The CDR3 loop spans 15 amino acids. V lost 7 bases to trimming and J lost 0 bases, with 15 bases between them. Germline CDR1 MNHNY, CDR2 SVGAGI (reference sequence). Here the CDR3 reads CASIDWDGANYGYTF. DNA for the CDR3: TGTGCCAGCATTGACTGGGACGGAGCTAACTATGGCTACACCTTC.

The V gene is TRBV28, the J gene TRBJ2-5, with TRBD1 matching over 11 bases. The ends lost 7 bases at V and 1 base at J; junction bases unmatched: 8. The CDR3 is 16 amino acids. Germline CDR1 and CDR2: MDHEN and SYDVKM. The DNA for the CDR3 is TGTGCCAGCACTGCCGGGACAGGGGGATTCCAAGAGACCCAGTACTTC. Its protein is CASTAGTGGFQETQYF.

V gene TRBV27 combines with J gene TRBJ2-7, with D possibly TRBD1 on 5 matching bases. Per germline, CDR1 MNHEY and CDR2 SMNVEV (reference sequence). The CDR3 is 13 amino acids. V was clipped by 1 base and J by 12 bases, with 16 bases between them. CDR3 residues: CASSLYWGNDAYF. As DNA, the CDR3 is TGTGCCAGCAGTTTATACTGGGGCAACGACGCGTACTTC.

The genes are TRBV29-1 and TRBJ2-7; TRBD2 might be the D (7 bases). CDR1 is SQVTM and CDR2 is ANQGSEA in the germline V gene. This CDR3 region has 13 residues. V lost 5 bases and J 2 bases, leaving 13 bases between the germline ends. CDR3 in DNA: TGCAGCGTTCAAGGGGGGAGGGCCTACGAGCAGTACTTC. Protein sequence: CSVQGGRAYEQYF.

This rearrangement joins TRBV13 to TRBJ2-1, with TRBD1 matching 7 bases. This CDR3 region has 15 residues. The trim removed 1 base at V and 6 bases at J, leaving 6 bases unmatched. The germline CDR1 and CDR2 sequences are PRHDT and FYEKMQ (reference sequence). The CDR3: CASSLEQGLANEQFF. CDR3 sequence (DNA): TGTGCCAGCAGCTTAGAACAGGGGCTAGCCAATGAGCAGTTCTTC. Full variable domain (rest looked up from reference TRBV13 and TRBJ2-1): AAGVIQSPRHLIKEKRETATLKCYPIPRHDTVYWYQQGPGQDPQFLISFYEKMQSDKGSIPDRFSAQQFSDYHSELNMSSLELGDSALYFCASSLEQGLANEQFFGPGTRLTVL.

The table lists this clone with a count of one. The rearrangement uses TRBV6-5 and TRBJ2-3; D could derive from TRBD1 or TRBD2 (5 bases each). The CDR3 length is 13 residues. Germline V gene lookup returns CDR1 MNHEY and CDR2 SVGAGI. Between the trimmed V and J ends, which lost 6 bases and 3 bases, there was a span of 10 bases. DNA for the CDR3: TGTGCCAGCAGCCGGGGCCTAACAGATACGCAGTATTTT. As protein: CASSRGLTDTQYF.

The gene calls are TRBV18 and TRBJ2-1; 15 positions agree with TRBD2. There are 17 residues in the CDR3. Germline V gene sequence: CDR1 KGHSH, CDR2 LQKENI. V lost 2 bases, J lost 6 bases, and 5 bases stayed unmatched. The CDR3 DNA reads TGTGCCAGCTCACCAGGACTAGCGGGAGGGCCCGGCAATGAGCAGTTCTTC. It translates to CASSPGLAGGPGNEQFF.

For this clone: Other DNA sequences from this sample encode an identical CDR3 as well. V usage is TRBV6-5 and J usage is TRBJ2-7, with a possible D match to TRBD2 (6 bases). Germline loops: CDR1 MNHEY, CDR2 SVGAGI. The CDR3 runs to 12 residues. V was shortened by 8 bases and J by 5 bases, with 13 bases between the two germline ends. DNA of the CDR3: TGTGCCAGCTCCCCTACGGGGGACGAGCAGTACTTC. This codes for CASSPTGDEQYF.

The chain employs TRBV7-2 and TRBJ2-7; the match to TRBD2 covers 7 bases. Per germline, CDR1 SGHTA and CDR2 FQGNSA. The CDR3 has 17 amino acids. V was pared by 1 base and J by 0 bases, with 9 bases of the junction left unmatched. The DNA of the CDR3 is TGTGCCAGCAGCTTAGAAGGGGCGGGACTAAGCTCCTACGAGCAGTACTTC. As protein: CASSLEGAGLSSYEQYF. Complete variable domain (other parts from reference TRBV7-2 and TRBJ2-7): GAGVSQSPSNKVTEKGKDVELRCDPISGHTALYWYRQSLGQGLEFLIYFQGNSAPDKSGLPSDRFSAERTGGSVSTLTIQRTQQEDSAVYLCASSLEGAGLSSYEQYFGPGTRLTVT.

The chain carries TRBV28 and TRBJ2-3; 8 bases align to TRBD2. The V segment lost 4 bases and the J segment 1 base; nucleotides outside the gene matches: 7. This CDR3 comprises 16 residues. The germline gives CDR1 MDHEN, CDR2 SYDVKM. The CDR3 protein is CASSSSTSEGTDTQYF. As DNA, the CDR3 is TGTGCCAGCAGTTCCTCGACTAGCGAGGGCACAGATACGCAGTATTTT.

This chain connects TRBV2 to TRBJ2-7, with D possibly TRBD1 on 5 matching bases. This CDR3 spans 12 amino acids. CDR1 SNHLY and CDR2 FYNNEI come from the germline V gene. Trimming pared 11 bases from V and 3 bases from J, leaving 14 bases between. The CDR3: CAGTKTDYEQYF. The DNA for the CDR3 is TGTGCCGGAACCAAGACAGACTACGAGCAGTACTTC. The full variable domain, in which reference TRBV2 and TRBJ2-7 provide the parts outside the CDR3, is EPEVTQTPSHQVTQMGQEVILRCVPISNHLYFYWYRQILGQKVEFLVSFYNNEISEKSEIFDDQFSVERPDGSNFTLKIRSTKLEDSAMYFCAGTKTDYEQYFGPGTRLTVT.

This sequence joins TRBV7-9 and TRBJ2-3, with 9 bases fitting TRBD2. CDR3 length: 19 amino acids. Germline V gene sequence: CDR1 SEHNR, CDR2 FQNEAQ (reference sequence). The V and J ends lost 5 bases and 2 bases, in that order; junction bases with no gene match: 17. The CDR3 sequence is CASSPSGTSQPGSTDTQYF. Here the CDR3 DNA reads TGTGCCAGCAGCCCATCGGGGACTAGCCAGCCTGGGTCCACAGATACGCAGTATTTT.

The V gene is TRBV6-1, the J gene TRBJ2-1; TRBD1 is a possible D gene (6 bases). The V gene lost 3 bases and the J gene lost 6 bases, with 18 bases spanning the gap. The CDR3 contains 16 residues. Germline V gene sequence: CDR1 MNHNS, CDR2 SASEGT. CDR3 sequence: CASSDTMDRSGNEQFF. The CDR3 DNA follows: TGTGCCAGCAGTGATACAATGGACAGATCAGGCAATGAGCAGTTCTTC.

The chain couples TRBV4-1 to TRBJ2-2; TRBD2 is a possible D gene (6 bases). V lost 4 bases and J lost 6, with 15 bases in between. Germline V gene sequence: CDR1 MGHRA, CDR2 YSYEKL. The CDR3 spans 15 residues. CDR3 sequence: CASSPPGTAAGELFF. CDR3 bases: TGCGCCAGCAGCCCTCCGGGGACTGCCGCCGGGGAGCTGTTTTTT.

This clone was recorded only once. The chain combines TRBV7-9 with TRBJ2-1; 10 bases fit TRBD2. This CDR3 contains 16 residues. The germline gives CDR1 SEHNR, CDR2 FQNEAQ (reference sequence). V lost 6 bases to trimming and J lost 3 bases; unmatched junction nucleotides: 8. CDR3 sequence reads: CASRSGLAEYYNEQFF. The CDR3, as DNA: TGTGCCAGCAGGAGCGGACTAGCGGAATACTACAATGAGCAGTTCTTC.

The CDR3 sequence: CASSSWDTEAFF. CDR3 coding DNA: TGTGCCAGCAGTTCATGGGACACTGAAGCTTTCTTT. The chain carries TRBV27 and TRBJ1-1, with D unresolved. The germline CDR1 and CDR2 sequences are MNHEY and SMNVEV (reference sequence). Trimming cost V 4 bases and J 3 bases, with 6 bases left between them. This CDR3 comprises 12 residues.

The V gene is TRBV7-8, the J gene TRBJ2-7; D is undetermined. The CDR3 extends over 12 amino acids. Germline CDR1 and CDR2: SGHVS and FQNEAQ. V was clipped by 5 bases and J by 7 bases, with 12 bases between them. The CDR3 sequence: CASSTDGVEQYF. DNA of the CDR3: TGTGCCAGCAGCACAGACGGCGTAGAGCAGTACTTC.

The rearrangement links TRBV9 to TRBJ2-1; unclear D gene. V shed 0 bases and J shed 9 bases, with 19 bases lying between them. Germline loops: CDR1 SGDLS, CDR2 YYNGEE. This CDR3 is built from 16 residues. CDR3 nucleotides: TGTGCCAGCAGCGTAGGAGGTCTGTCGGAGTACGGTGAGCAGTTCTTC. Residues: CASSVGGLSEYGEQFF.

This chain connects TRBV9 to TRBJ2-7; TRBD2 aligns across 11 bases. CDR3 length: 15 residues. CDR1 is SGDLS, CDR2 YYNGEE, per germline. V shed 0 bases, J shed 5 bases, and the junction held 4 bases outside the gene matches. The CDR3 nucleotides are TGTGCCAGCAGCGTAGGTACTAGCGGGAGCCACGAGCAGTACTTC. Protein: CASSVGTSGSHEQYF. The whole variable domain, filled in from reference TRBV9 and TRBJ2-7, reads DSGVTQTPKHLITATGQRVTLRCSPRSGDLSVYWYQQSLDQGLQFLIQYYNGEERAKGNILERFSAQQFPDLHSELNLSSLELGDSALYFCASSVGTSGSHEQYFGPGTRLTVT.